The 8 T cell receptor beta chains in this list originate from one sample, sequenced in a study of blood T cell repertoires in COVID-19. Some clones are missing from TCRdb's copy, which holds only in-frame ones; the method was immunoSEQ multiplex PCR. The data show about 210,000 clones, with about 86% seen just once and 2.5% to 3.5% held by the top ten. The specimen was peripheral blood. The receptors were gathered from a man aged 50 or older with active or convalescent COVID-19.

V and J are TRBV9 and TRBJ2-3; TRBD1 matches 8 bases. Germline CDR1 reads SGDLS; CDR2 reads YYNGEE. With V trimmed by 0 bases and J by 1 base, 1 base remained unmatched. CDR3 length: 15 amino acids. Here the CDR3 reads CASSVVQGGTDTQYF. The DNA of the CDR3 is TGTGCCAGCAGCGTAGTACAGGGGGGCACAGATACGCAGTATTTT.

This clone was seen only a few times. The chain couples TRBV10-3 to TRBJ2-4; 9 nucleotides align to TRBD2. In germline, CDR1 is ENHRY, CDR2 SYGVKD. Trimming took 2 bases from V and 9 from J; bases not matched to a gene: 11. CDR3 length equals 16 residues. CDR3 sequence reads: CAISEREAGGGSIQYF. CDR3 nucleotide sequence: TGTGCCATCAGTGAGCGGGAGGCGGGAGGGGGGAGCATTCAGTACTTC.

The CDR3, as DNA: TGTGCCTTTTCGCGGGGAAACCCTAACTATGGCTACACCTTC. Amino acid sequence: CAFSRGNPNYGYTF. The V and J genes are TRBV30 and TRBJ1-2; no firm D call. Trimming took off 7 bases at V and 0 bases at J, with 15 bases between the two ends. Germline V gives CDR1 GTSNPN, CDR2 SVGIG (reference sequence). CDR3 size: 14 residues.

The chain carries TRBV24-1 and TRBJ2-3; 12 bases match TRBD1. Germline-derived CDR1 and CDR2 are KGHDR and SFDVKD. The CDR3 runs to 17 residues. Germline trimming cut 7 bases from V and 1 base from J; bases unmatched to any gene: 8. CDR3 bases: TGTGCCACCAGCCGGGGGGGACAGGGGGCCGGCACAGATACGCAGTATTTT. It is translated as CATSRGGQGAGTDTQYF.

V usage is TRBV7-8 and J usage is TRBJ2-2, with a weak D call TRBD2 (7 bases). Deletions cut 5 bases from V and 5 bases from J, with 24 bases between. Germline V CDR1 and CDR2: SGHVS, FQNEAQ. This CDR3 comprises 18 residues. CDR3 DNA: TGTGCCAGCAGCCCTGGTAGGGGGGCGGGAGATGGTACCGGGGAGCTGTTTTTT. Its protein is CASSPGRGAGDGTGELFF.

The chain uses TRBV7-9 and TRBJ2-1, with a possible D match to TRBD2 (5 bases). CDR1 is SEHNR and CDR2 is FQNEAQ in the germline V gene (reference sequence). This CDR3 comprises 13 residues. Trimming stripped 6 bases from V and 5 bases from J, with 11 bases between. For the CDR3, the DNA is TGTGCCAGCAGTCTAGTGGGAGACAATGAGCAGTTCTTC. Translated, it gives CASSLVGDNEQFF. Filled out from reference TRBV7-9 and TRBJ2-1, the complete variable domain reads DTGVSQNPRHKITKRGQNVTFRCDPISEHNRLYWYRQTLGQGPEFLTYFQNEAQLEKSRLLSDRFSAERPKGSFSTLEIQRTEQGDSAMYLCASSLVGDNEQFFGPGTRLTVL.

This chain connects TRBV5-5 to TRBJ1-5; the match to TRBD1 covers 8 bases. CDR1 SGHKS and CDR2 YYEKEE come from the germline V gene (reference sequence). V lost 4 bases, J lost 6 bases, and 3 bases stayed unmatched. This CDR3 has 13 residues. The CDR3 nucleotides read TGTGCCAGCAGCGAGGACAGGGTTCAGCCCCAGCATTTT. Its translation: CASSEDRVQPQHF.

V gene TRBV5-1 combines with J gene TRBJ2-2; 8 positions agree with TRBD1. The CDR3 sequence is 14 residues long. Trimming cost V 4 bases and J 3 bases; bases outside gene matches: 2. Germline assignment: CDR1 SGHRS and CDR2 YFSETQ. In DNA form, the CDR3 reads TGCGCCAGCAGCGAGGACAGGGACACCGGGGAGCTGTTTTTT. Translation: CASSEDRDTGELFF. The whole variable domain, filled in from reference TRBV5-1 and TRBJ2-2, reads KAGVTQTPRYLIKTRGQQVTLSCSPISGHRSVSWYQQTPGQGLQFLFEYFSETQRNKGNFPGRFSGRQFSNSRSEMNVSTLELGDSALYLCASSEDRDTGELFFGEGSRLTVL.